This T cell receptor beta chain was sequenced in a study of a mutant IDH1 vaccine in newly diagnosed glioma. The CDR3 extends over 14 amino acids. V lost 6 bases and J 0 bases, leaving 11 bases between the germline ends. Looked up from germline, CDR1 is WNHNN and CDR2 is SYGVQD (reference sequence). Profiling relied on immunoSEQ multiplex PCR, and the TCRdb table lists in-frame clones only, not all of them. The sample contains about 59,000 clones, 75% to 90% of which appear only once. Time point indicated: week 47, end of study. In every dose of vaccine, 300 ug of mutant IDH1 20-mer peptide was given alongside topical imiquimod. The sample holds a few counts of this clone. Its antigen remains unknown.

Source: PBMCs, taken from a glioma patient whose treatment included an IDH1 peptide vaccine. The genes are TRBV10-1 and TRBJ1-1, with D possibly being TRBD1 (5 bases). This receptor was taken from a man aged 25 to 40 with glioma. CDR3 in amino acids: CASRPSGLNTEAFF. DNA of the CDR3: TGCGCCAGCAGGCCGTCGGGGCTGAACACTGAAGCTTTCTTT.